This T cell receptor (beta chain) was identified in a study of T cell repertoires in aging, cancer and after chemotherapy. This clonotype was found a few times. CDR3 length: 15 amino acids. CDR1 SGHRS and CDR2 YFSETQ come from the germline V gene. Trimming took off 0 bases at V and 0 bases at J, with 7 bases between the two ends. TCR beta rearrangements were amplified from peripheral blood genomic DNA. Multiplex touch-down PCR with TRB-A/B primers amplified rearranged V-D-J TRB sequences. TCRdb re-derived calls from the multiplex PCR reads in MiXCR, one entry per CDR3 protein. The data contain 1,500 or so distinct CDR3 sequences, about 25% of them seen just once; the ten biggest clones take up about an eighth.

The rearrangement links TRBV5-1 to TRBJ2-1; D call uncertain. This sequence originates from a human donor with a solid tumor. The sample was blood. The CDR3 loop reads CASSLEGPSYNEQFF. CDR3 nucleotide sequence: TGCGCCAGCAGCTTGGAGGGTCCCTCCTACAATGAGCAGTTCTTC.